The 21 T cell receptor beta chains below were found in one sample sequenced in a study of T cells expressing NK-cell markers. TCRdb re-called the 5' RACE reads, yielding one record per CDR3 amino acid sequence without DNA. In all, the sample yields approximately 380,000 distinct CDR3 sequences. Sequenced sample: blood T cells: a sorted CD56 or NKG2C T cell subset, CD4+ or CD8+ T cells, or bulk PBMC T cells (not recorded which). These receptors all come from a man between 18 and 69 years old in good health.

This chain joins TRBV7-3 and TRBJ2-5; TCRdb returns TRBD2, unconfirmable since there is no DNA. CDR3 length equals 14 residues. The germline V gene has CDR1 SGHTA and CDR2 FQGTGA. The chain's CDR3 is CASSPGLYQETQYF.

This chain joins TRBV5-1 and TRBJ2-5; TCRdb's D gene call, TRBD1, goes unchecked for lack of DNA. The V gene's germline CDR1 is SGHRS and CDR2 YFSETQ. CDR3 length: 20 amino acids. CDR3 protein: CASSLAGPAGWPGRQETQYF.

The V call is TRBV28, the J call TRBJ2-1; checking the TCRdb D call of TRBD1 is not possible without DNA. This CDR3 has 15 residues. Looked up from germline, CDR1 is MDHEN and CDR2 is SYDVKM. This chain's CDR3 is CASTPWGQGYNEQFF. The variable domain in full, completed from reference TRBV28 and TRBJ2-1, reads DVKVTQSSRYLVKRTGEKVFLECVQDMDHENMFWYRQDPGLGLRLIYFSYDVKMKEKGDIPEGYSVSREKKERFSLILESASTNQTSMYLCASTPWGQGYNEQFFGPGTRLTVL.

The chain employs TRBV29-1 and TRBJ2-5; no DNA is available, so the TRBD1 call from TCRdb remains unchecked. Germline CDR1 SQVTM, CDR2 ANQGSEA. The CDR3 loop spans 14 amino acids. The CDR3 reads CSVATGTYQETQYF.

The chain is built from TRBV5-1 and TRBJ1-1; TCRdb reports TRBD1, a call that lacks DNA to check it against. The CDR3 sequence is 13 residues long. Per germline, CDR1 SGHRS and CDR2 YFSETQ. CDR3 loop: CASSLLDRAEAFF.

The chain joins TRBV6-4 to TRBJ2-7; the D gene TCRdb calls, TRBD1, cannot be checked with no DNA. The CDR3 is 15 amino acids. Germline V gene data show CDR1 as MRHNA and CDR2 as SNTAGT. The chain's CDR3 is CASSDRKMGVGEQYF.

The V and J genes are TRBV28 and TRBJ1-2; TCRdb reports TRBD1, a call that lacks DNA to check it against. CDR3 length: 14 amino acids. Per the germline V gene, CDR1 is MDHEN and CDR2 is SYDVKM. CDR3 protein: CASEEGQGAGGYTF.

This sequence joins TRBV15 and TRBJ2-1; TCRdb designates TRBD1, a call that cannot be tested without DNA. CDR3 length: 15 amino acids. Germline values: CDR1 LNHNV, CDR2 YYDKDF (reference sequence). The CDR3 sequence: CATSRVYPLYNEQFF.

The chain employs TRBV27 and TRBJ1-1. The germline V gene encodes CDR1 MNHEY and CDR2 SMNVEV (reference sequence). This CDR3 is built from 14 residues. CDR3 amino acids: CASSLSASSTEAFF.

The chain recombines TRBV9 with TRBJ2-7; with no DNA, the TCRdb D assignment of TRBD1 cannot be verified. This CDR3 is 16 amino acids long. In germline, CDR1 is SGDLS, CDR2 YYNGEE. The chain's CDR3 is CASSPRSPGDPYEQYF.

The genes are TRBV5-1 and TRBJ2-2; TCRdb's assignment of TRBD1 cannot be checked, as there is no DNA. The CDR3 length is 16 residues. Per the germline V gene, CDR1 is SGHRS and CDR2 is YFSETQ. The CDR3 region is CASSQDRGRPTGELFF.

This chain joins TRBV20-1 and TRBJ2-3; TCRdb's D call of TRBD1 is untestable without DNA. This CDR3 contains 18 residues. In germline, CDR1 is DFQATT, CDR2 SNEGSKA (reference sequence). The CDR3 loop reads CSARLWRLGQGMADTQYF.

This rearrangement joins TRBV5-1 to TRBJ2-5; the TCRdb call, TRBD2, lacks DNA for checking. The CDR3 is 15 amino acids. Germline CDR1 SGHRS, CDR2 YFSETQ. The CDR3 loop reads CASSLAGLAEETQYF.

The V gene is TRBV30, the J gene TRBJ2-6; TCRdb indicates TRBD1, and absent DNA this call remains unverified. The germline gives CDR1 GTSNPN, CDR2 SVGIG (reference sequence). This CDR3 has 15 residues. The CDR3 protein is CAWSPGGAGANVLTF.

This chain links TRBV27 with TRBJ2-7. CDR1 and CDR2 (germline): MNHEY, SMNVEV (reference sequence). There are 14 residues in the CDR3. CDR3 in amino acids: CASSFSLGLPEQYF.

The chain uses TRBV9 and TRBJ2-7; TCRdb designates TRBD2, a call that cannot be tested without DNA. The length of the CDR3 is 16 residues. CDR1 is SGDLS and CDR2 is YYNGEE in the germline V gene. The CDR3: CASSVRGSGFPFEQYF.

The chain employs TRBV10-3 and TRBJ2-3; TCRdb gives TRBD1 as the D gene, but with no DNA this cannot be confirmed. Germline V gene data show CDR1 as ENHRY and CDR2 as SYGVKD. The CDR3 totals 14 residues. The CDR3 region is CAISGRQGTDTQYF.

The V and J genes are TRBV2 and TRBJ2-7; TCRdb outputs TRBD1, but without DNA this stays unchecked. Germline values: CDR1 SNHLY, CDR2 FYNNEI. The CDR3 spans 16 residues. CDR3: CASSEARRATSYEQYF.

This chain uses TRBV7-9 with TRBJ1-2; TCRdb names TRBD1, which stays unverified in the absence of DNA. The CDR3 has 17 residues. Per germline, CDR1 SEHNR and CDR2 FQNEAQ (reference sequence). The CDR3 loop reads CASSFIRRGRSSYGYTF.

The CDR3 spells CATSNSGTGNSPLHF. The chain recombines TRBV15 with TRBJ1-6; TCRdb selects TRBD1, and the lack of DNA leaves this call unchecked. The germline V gene has CDR1 LNHNV and CDR2 YYDKDF (reference sequence). The CDR3 has 15 residues.

This rearrangement joins TRBV6-1 to TRBJ2-3; TCRdb indicates TRBD2, and absent DNA this call remains unverified. This CDR3 comprises 13 residues. Germline-derived CDR1 and CDR2 are MNHNS and SASEGT. The CDR3 spells CASRSAATDTQYF.